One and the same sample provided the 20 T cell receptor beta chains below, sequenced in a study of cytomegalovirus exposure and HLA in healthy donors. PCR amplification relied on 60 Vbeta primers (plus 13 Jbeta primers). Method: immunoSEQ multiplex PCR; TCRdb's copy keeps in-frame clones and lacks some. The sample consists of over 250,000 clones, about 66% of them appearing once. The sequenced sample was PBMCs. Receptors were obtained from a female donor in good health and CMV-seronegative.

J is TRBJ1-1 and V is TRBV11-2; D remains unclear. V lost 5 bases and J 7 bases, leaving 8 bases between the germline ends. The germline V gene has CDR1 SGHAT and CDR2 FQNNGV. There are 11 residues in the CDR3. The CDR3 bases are TGTGCCAGCAGCGTAACAGTTGAAGCTTTCTTT. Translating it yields CASSVTVEAFF. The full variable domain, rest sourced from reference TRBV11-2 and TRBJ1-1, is EAGVAQSPRYKIIEKRQSVAFWCNPISGHATLYWYQQILGQGPKLLIQFQNNGVVDDSQLPKDRFSAERLKGVDSTLKIQPAKLEDSAVYLCASSVTVEAFFGQGTRLTVV.

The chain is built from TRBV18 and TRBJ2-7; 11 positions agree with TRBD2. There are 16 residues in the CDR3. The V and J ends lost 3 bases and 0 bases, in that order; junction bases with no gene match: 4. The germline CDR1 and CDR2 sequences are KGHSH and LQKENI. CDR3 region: CASSPGLAVSSYEQYF. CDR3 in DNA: TGTGCCAGCTCACCGGGACTAGCGGTTAGCTCCTACGAGCAGTACTTC.

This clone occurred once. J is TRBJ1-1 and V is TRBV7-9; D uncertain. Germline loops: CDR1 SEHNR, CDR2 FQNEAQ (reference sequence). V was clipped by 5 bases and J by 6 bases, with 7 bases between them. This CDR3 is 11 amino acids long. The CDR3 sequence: CASSRAAEAFF. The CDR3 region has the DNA TGTGCCAGCAGCCGTGCAGCTGAAGCTTTCTTT. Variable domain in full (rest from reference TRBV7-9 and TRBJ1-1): DTGVSQNPRHKITKRGQNVTFRCDPISEHNRLYWYRQTLGQGPEFLTYFQNEAQLEKSRLLSDRFSAERPKGSFSTLEIQRTEQGDSAMYLCASSRAAEAFFGQGTRLTVV.

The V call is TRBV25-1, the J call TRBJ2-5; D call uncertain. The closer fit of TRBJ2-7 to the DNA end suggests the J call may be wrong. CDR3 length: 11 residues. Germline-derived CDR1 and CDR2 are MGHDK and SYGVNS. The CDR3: CASSYVYEQYF. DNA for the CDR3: TGTGCCAGCAGTTATGTCTACGAGCAGTACTTC.

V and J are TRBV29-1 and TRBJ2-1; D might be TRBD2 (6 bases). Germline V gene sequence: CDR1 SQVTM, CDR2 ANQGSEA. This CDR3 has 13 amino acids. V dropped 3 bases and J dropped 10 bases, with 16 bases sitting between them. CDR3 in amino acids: CSVDDLVAGEQFF. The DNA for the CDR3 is TGCAGCGTTGATGACTTAGTGGCGGGGGAGCAGTTCTTC.

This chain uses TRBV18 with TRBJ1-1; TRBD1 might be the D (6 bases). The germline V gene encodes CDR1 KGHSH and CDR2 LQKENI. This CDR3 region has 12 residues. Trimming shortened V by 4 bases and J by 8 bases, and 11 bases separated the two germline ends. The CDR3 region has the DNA TGTGCCAGCTCACAACGGACAGACGAAGCTTTCTTT. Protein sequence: CASSQRTDEAFF.

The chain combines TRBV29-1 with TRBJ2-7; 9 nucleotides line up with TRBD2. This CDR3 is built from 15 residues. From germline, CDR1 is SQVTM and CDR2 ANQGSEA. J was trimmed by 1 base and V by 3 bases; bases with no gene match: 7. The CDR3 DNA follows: TGCAGCGTTGATCCCGGGACTAGCCCTTCCTACGAGCAGTACTTC. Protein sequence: CSVDPGTSPSYEQYF.

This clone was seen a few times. The CDR3 DNA sequence: TGCGCCAGCAAAAACTTTTTGAACACTGAAGCTTTCTTT. Protein product: CASKNFLNTEAFF. The V gene is TRBV10-2, the J gene TRBJ1-1; D unresolved. The V and J ends lost 7 bases and 0 bases respectively, with 9 bases between them. The CDR3 is 13 residues long. Germline V lookup: CDR1 WSHSY, CDR2 SAAADI.

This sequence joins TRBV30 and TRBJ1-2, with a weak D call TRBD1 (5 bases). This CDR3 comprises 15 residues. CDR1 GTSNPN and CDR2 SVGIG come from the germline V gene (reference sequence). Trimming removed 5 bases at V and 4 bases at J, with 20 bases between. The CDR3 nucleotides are TGTGCCTGGGAAACGAACAGGATGGGGTTCTATGGCTACACCTTC. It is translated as CAWETNRMGFYGYTF.

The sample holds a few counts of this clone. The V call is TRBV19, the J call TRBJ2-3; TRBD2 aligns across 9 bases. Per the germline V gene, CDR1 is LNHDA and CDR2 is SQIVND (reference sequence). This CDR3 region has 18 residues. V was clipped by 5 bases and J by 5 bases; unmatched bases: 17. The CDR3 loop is CASSPRGRLAGIQDTQYF. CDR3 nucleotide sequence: TGTGCCAGTAGTCCGAGGGGGCGCCTAGCGGGAATACAAGATACGCAGTATTTT. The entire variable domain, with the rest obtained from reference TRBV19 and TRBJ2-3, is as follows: DGGITQSPKYLFRKEGQNVTLSCEQNLNHDAMYWYRQDPGQGLRLIYYSQIVNDFQKGDIAEGYSVSREKKESFPLTVTSAQKNPTAFYLCASSPRGRLAGIQDTQYFGPGTRLTVL.

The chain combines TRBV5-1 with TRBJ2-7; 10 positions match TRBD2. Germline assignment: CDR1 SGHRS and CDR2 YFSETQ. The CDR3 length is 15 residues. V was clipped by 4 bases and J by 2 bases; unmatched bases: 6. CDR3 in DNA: TGCGCCAGCAGCCCCCGGACTAGCGGAGCCTACGAGCAGTACTTC. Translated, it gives CASSPRTSGAYEQYF.

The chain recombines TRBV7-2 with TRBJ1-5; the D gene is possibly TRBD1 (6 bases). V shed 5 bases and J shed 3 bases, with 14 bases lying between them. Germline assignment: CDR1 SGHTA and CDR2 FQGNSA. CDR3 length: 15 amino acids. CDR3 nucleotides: TGTGCCAGCAGCAACAGGGTTGGAAACAATCAGCCCCAGCATTTT. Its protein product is CASSNRVGNNQPQHF.

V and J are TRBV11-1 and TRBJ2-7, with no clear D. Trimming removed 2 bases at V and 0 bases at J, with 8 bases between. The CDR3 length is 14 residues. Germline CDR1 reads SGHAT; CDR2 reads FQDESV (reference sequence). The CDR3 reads CASSLRQTSYEQYF. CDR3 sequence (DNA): TGTGCCAGCAGCTTACGACAAACCTCCTACGAGCAGTACTTC. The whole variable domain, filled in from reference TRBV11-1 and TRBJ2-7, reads EAEVAQSPRYKITEKSQAVAFWCDPISGHATLYWYRQILGQGPELLVQFQDESVVDDSQLPKDRFSAERLKGVDSTLKIQPAELGDSAMYLCASSLRQTSYEQYFGPGTRLTVT.

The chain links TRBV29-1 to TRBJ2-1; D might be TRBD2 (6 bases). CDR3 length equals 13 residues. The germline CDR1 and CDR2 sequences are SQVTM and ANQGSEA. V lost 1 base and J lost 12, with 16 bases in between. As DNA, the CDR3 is TGCAGCGTTGAAGCTTGGAGTTGGGACTCGCAGTTCTTC. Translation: CSVEAWSWDSQFF.

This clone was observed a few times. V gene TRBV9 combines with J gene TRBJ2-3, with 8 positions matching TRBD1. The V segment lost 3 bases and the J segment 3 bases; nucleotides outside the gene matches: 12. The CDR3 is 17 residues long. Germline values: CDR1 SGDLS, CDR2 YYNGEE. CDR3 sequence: CASSAWQGARVTDTQYF. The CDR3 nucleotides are TGTGCCAGCAGCGCGTGGCAGGGGGCCAGAGTGACAGATACGCAGTATTTT.

The CDR3 loop is CASSASGSSYEQYF. The CDR3 DNA is TGTGCCAGTAGTGCTAGCGGGAGCTCCTACGAGCAGTACTTC. The V call is TRBV19, the J call TRBJ2-7; TRBD2 matches at 10 bases. Germline loops: CDR1 LNHDA, CDR2 SQIVND (reference sequence). The CDR3 totals 14 residues. The trim removed 5 bases at V and 0 bases at J, leaving 1 base unmatched.

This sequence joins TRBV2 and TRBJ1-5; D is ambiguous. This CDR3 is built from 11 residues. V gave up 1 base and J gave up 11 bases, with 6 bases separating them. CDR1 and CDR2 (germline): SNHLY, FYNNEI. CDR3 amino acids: CASSEVGAQHF. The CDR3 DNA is TGTGCCAGCAGTGAAGTGGGCGCCCAGCATTTT.

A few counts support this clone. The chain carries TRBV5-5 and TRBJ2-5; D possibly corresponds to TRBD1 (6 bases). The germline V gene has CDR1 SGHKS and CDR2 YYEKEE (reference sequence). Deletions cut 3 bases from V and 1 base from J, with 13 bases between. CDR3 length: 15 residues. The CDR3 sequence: CASSYPTGFQETQYF. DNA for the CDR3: TGTGCCAGCAGCTACCCGACAGGCTTCCAAGAGACCCAGTACTTC.

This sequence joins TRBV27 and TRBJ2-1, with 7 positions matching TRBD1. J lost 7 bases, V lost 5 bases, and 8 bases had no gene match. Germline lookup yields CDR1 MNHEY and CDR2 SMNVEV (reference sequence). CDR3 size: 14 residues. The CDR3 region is CASSQPGQPNEQFF. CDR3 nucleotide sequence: TGTGCCAGCAGTCAACCGGGACAGCCGAATGAGCAGTTCTTC.

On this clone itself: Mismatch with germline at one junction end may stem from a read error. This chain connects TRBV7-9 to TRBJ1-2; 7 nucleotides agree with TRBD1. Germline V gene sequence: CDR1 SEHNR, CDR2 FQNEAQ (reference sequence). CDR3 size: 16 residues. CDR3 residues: CSSSSAGTEYNYGYTF. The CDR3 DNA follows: TGTTCCAGCAGCTCCGCCGGGACAGAATACAACTATGGCTACACCTTC.